This T cell receptor beta chain was recovered during a study of blood T cell repertoires in COVID-19. Study context: Sources were T cells, B-cell-depleted T cells, or PBMCs; the material itself was cDNA or gDNA.

Method: immunoSEQ multiplex PCR; TCRdb's copy keeps in-frame clones and lacks some. Of 78,000 or so clones in the sample, about four fifths were seen once. The sequenced material came from peripheral blood. The sequence was collected from a human donor in a cohort sampled during active COVID-19.

CDR3 sequence (DNA): TGTGCCAGCAGTGAAGGAACAGGGTTGAACATTCAGTACTTC. This sequence encodes CASSEGTGLNIQYF. The rearrangement uses TRBV6-1 and TRBJ2-4; a weak D match, TRBD1 (6 bases). The CDR3 totals 14 residues. The germline gives CDR1 MNHNS, CDR2 SASEGT. V lost 1 base and J 7 bases, leaving 11 bases between the germline ends.